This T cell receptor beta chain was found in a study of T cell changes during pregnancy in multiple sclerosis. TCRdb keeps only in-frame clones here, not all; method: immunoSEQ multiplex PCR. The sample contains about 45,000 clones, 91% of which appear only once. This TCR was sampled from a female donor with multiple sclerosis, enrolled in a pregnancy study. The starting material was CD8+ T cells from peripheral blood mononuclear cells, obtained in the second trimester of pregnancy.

The CDR3 nucleotides are TGTGCCAGCAGCTTAGTTGATTGGTGGCATCCTGCCAACGTCCTGACTTTC. It encodes CASSLVDWWHPANVLTF. The rearrangement joins TRBV7-6 to TRBJ2-6; no clear D. In germline, CDR1 is SGHVS, CDR2 FNYEAQ. V dropped 1 base and J dropped 7 bases, with 17 bases sitting between them. The CDR3 is 17 amino acids.